The subject of this entry is one T cell receptor (beta chain). Germline V gene lookup returns CDR1 ENHRY and CDR2 SYGVKD. The V and J ends lost 3 bases and 2 bases respectively, with 13 bases between them. CDR3 length: 15 amino acids. This entry is derived from a study of blood T cell repertoires in COVID-19. Overall study: Specimens from acute and convalescent COVID-19 originated in the United States, Italy and Spain. PBMCs, B-cell-depleted T cells, or T cells were the source of the cDNA or gDNA that made up the material.

As originally analysed: Researchers report that nucleated cell counts were estimated from reference gene primer amplification. Assay: immunoSEQ multiplex PCR; the TCRdb copy retains only in-frame clones and omits some. That table supplies the V and J calls and clone size; D and trimming were determined from the DNA. The sample lists about 250,000 clones, around four fifths occurring once. The TCR comes from a man aged 35 to 55 with active or convalescent COVID-19. The sample was peripheral blood. The chain uses TRBV10-3 and TRBJ1-1; possible D gene TRBD1, 5 bases. The CDR3 protein is CAISDLGRENTEAFF. In nucleotides, the CDR3 is TGTGCCATCAGTGATCTCGGCAGGGAAAACACTGAAGCTTTCTTT.